The 9 T cell receptor beta chains below were found in one sample sequenced in a study of shared clonotypes between healthy human individuals. TCRdb keeps only in-frame clones here, not all; method: immunoSEQ multiplex PCR. The sample has about 2.5 million clones; about nine tenths are singletons. Material: naive CD4+ T cells from PBMCs. Documented subset: CD45RA+ positively selected. The receptors were gathered from a man in his late teens or twenties in good health. Some clones in this sample may be carry-over from other donors' samples.

The chain links TRBV9 to TRBJ1-3; no reliable D call. Germline V lookup: CDR1 SGDLS, CDR2 YYNGEE. The CDR3 covers 14 residues. Between the trimmed V and J ends, which lost 0 bases and 8 bases, there was a span of 12 bases. CDR3 coding DNA: TGTGCCAGCAGCGTAGACGCCGCTACGGACACCATATATTTT. It is translated as CASSVDAATDTIYF.

The chain uses TRBV27 and TRBJ2-7; 7 bases are shared with TRBD2. CDR1 is MNHEY, CDR2 SMNVEV, per germline (reference sequence). The CDR3 covers 15 residues. Unmatched junction bases numbered 13, after V lost 5 bases and J lost 6 bases. The CDR3 region is CASSPPQRDSLEQYF. DNA for the CDR3: TGTGCCAGCAGTCCCCCCCAGCGGGACTCCCTCGAGCAGTACTTC.

The chain uses TRBV6-6 and TRBJ1-4, with TRBD1 identical over 11 bases. CDR1 is MNHNY and CDR2 is SVGAGI in the germline V gene (reference sequence). J lost 6 bases, V lost 5 bases, and 2 bases had no gene match. This CDR3 has 14 residues. CDR3 loop: CASSPGQGDEKLFF. The CDR3 bases are TGTGCCAGCAGTCCGGGACAGGGGGATGAAAAACTGTTTTTT.

This chain joins TRBV6-1 and TRBJ2-5; 11 bases agree with TRBD2. The J segment lost 6 bases and the V segment lost 6 bases, leaving 9 bases of the junction unmatched. The CDR3 runs to 15 residues. Germline loops: CDR1 MNHNS, CDR2 SASEGT. In DNA form, the CDR3 reads TGTGCCAGCAGGGGGACTAGCGGTTCGTTCCAGACCCAGTACTTC. This encodes CASRGTSGSFQTQYF.

This clone was seen just once. This rearrangement joins TRBV5-1 to TRBJ1-5; D unresolved. The V gene lost 1 base and the J gene lost 5 bases, with 7 bases spanning the gap. This CDR3 contains 13 residues. Germline CDR1 is SGHRS and CDR2 is YFSETQ. The CDR3 spells CASSLTVDQPQHF. DNA for the CDR3: TGCGCCAGCAGCTTGACGGTGGATCAGCCCCAGCATTTT.

The chain recombines TRBV11-1 with TRBJ2-2; D remains unclear. The CDR3 is 17 amino acids. The germline gives CDR1 SGHAT, CDR2 FQDESV (reference sequence). Trimming pared 2 bases from V and 6 bases from J, leaving 19 bases between. CDR3 region: CASSLNNPAVVAGELFF. CDR3 nucleotides: TGTGCCAGCAGCTTAAACAACCCGGCTGTCGTCGCCGGGGAGCTGTTTTTT.

The V gene is TRBV7-2, the J gene TRBJ2-3, with D perhaps TRBD2 (5 bases). The CDR3 is 14 amino acids. Germline V gene lookup returns CDR1 SGHTA and CDR2 FQGNSA. With 1 base removed from V and 4 bases from J, the gap between germline ends came to 9 bases. CDR3 coding DNA: TGTGCCAGCAGCTTAGGCGGGTTGTCAGATACGCAGTATTTT. This sequence encodes CASSLGGLSDTQYF.

This clone has only one observation. This rearrangement joins TRBV7-2 to TRBJ1-1; no reliable D call. Germline V CDR1 and CDR2: SGHTA, FQGNSA. The CDR3 is made up of 13 amino acids. V shed 4 bases and J shed 4 bases, with 10 bases lying between them. The CDR3 DNA reads TGTGCCAGCAGCTACCCGGGGAGCACTGAAGCTTTCTTT. Amino acid sequence: CASSYPGSTEAFF. Complete variable domain (other parts from reference TRBV7-2 and TRBJ1-1): GAGVSQSPSNKVTEKGKDVELRCDPISGHTALYWYRQSLGQGLEFLIYFQGNSAPDKSGLPSDRFSAERTGGSVSTLTIQRTQQEDSAVYLCASSYPGSTEAFFGQGTRLTVV.

Here the CDR3 DNA reads TGTGCCAGCAGTCACAGGGGGAACACCGGGGAGCTGTTTTTT. This translates into CASSHRGNTGELFF. The J gene is TRBJ2-2, the V gene TRBV6-5; the match to TRBD1 covers 7 bases. The CDR3 runs 14 residues. Germline V CDR1 and CDR2: MNHEY, SVGAGI. J gave up 1 base and V 5 bases, and 1 base lay outside the gene matches.